This TCR beta chain was documented in a study of cytomegalovirus exposure and HLA in healthy donors. Per the germline V gene, CDR1 is SGDLS and CDR2 is YYNGEE. CDR3 length equals 14 residues. V dropped 0 bases and J dropped 1 base, with 7 bases sitting between them. The PCR used 60 Vbeta and 13 Jbeta primers. Generated by immunoSEQ multiplex PCR, the TCRdb table keeps only in-frame clones and is missing some. The table gives fewer than 60,000 clones; the top ten clones make up approximately 7% of it. The sample consisted of PBMCs. The genes are TRBV9 and TRBJ1-2; D is unresolved. The TCR comes from a woman in her forties in good health and CMV-seronegative. The CDR3 DNA reads TGTGCCAGCAGCGTAGACAACCATAACTATGGCTACACCTTC. This encodes CASSVDNHNYGYTF.